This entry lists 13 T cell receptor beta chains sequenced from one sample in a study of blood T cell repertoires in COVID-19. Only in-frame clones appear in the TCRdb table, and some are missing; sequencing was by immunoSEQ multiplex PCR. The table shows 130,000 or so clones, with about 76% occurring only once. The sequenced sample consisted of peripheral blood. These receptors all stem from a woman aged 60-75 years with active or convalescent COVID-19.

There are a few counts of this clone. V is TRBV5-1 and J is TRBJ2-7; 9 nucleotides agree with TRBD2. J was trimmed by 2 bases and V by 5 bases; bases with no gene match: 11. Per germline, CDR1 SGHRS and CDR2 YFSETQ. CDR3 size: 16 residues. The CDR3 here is CASSSGSVYGTYEQYF. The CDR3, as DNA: TGCGCCAGCAGTAGCGGGAGCGTATATGGCACCTACGAGCAGTACTTC.

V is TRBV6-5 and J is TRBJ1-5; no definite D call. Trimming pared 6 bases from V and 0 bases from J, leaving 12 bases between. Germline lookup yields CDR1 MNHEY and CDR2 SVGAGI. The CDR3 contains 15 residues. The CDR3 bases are TGTGCCAGCAGCCGAACAGACTATAGCAATCAGCCCCAGCATTTT. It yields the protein CASSRTDYSNQPQHF.

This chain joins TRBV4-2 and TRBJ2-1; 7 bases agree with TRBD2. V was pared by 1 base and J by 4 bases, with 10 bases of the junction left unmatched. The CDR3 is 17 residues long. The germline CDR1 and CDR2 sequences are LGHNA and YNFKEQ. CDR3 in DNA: TGTGCCAGCAGCCAAGGAGGTACTGGGAGGGGATACAATGAGCAGTTCTTC. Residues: CASSQGGTGRGYNEQFF.

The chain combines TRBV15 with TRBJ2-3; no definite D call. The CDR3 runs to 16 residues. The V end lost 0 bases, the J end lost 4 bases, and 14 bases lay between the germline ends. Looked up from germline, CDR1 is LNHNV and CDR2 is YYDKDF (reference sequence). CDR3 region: CATSRDSRGTADTQYF. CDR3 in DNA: TGTGCCACCAGCAGAGATAGTCGTGGTACCGCAGATACGCAGTATTTT.

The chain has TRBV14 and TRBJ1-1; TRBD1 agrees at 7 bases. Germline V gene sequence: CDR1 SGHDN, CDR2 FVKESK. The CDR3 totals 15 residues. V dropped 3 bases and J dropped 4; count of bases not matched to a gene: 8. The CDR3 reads CASSHGSTGRTEAFF. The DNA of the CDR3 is TGTGCCAGCAGCCATGGCTCGACAGGGCGCACTGAAGCTTTCTTT.

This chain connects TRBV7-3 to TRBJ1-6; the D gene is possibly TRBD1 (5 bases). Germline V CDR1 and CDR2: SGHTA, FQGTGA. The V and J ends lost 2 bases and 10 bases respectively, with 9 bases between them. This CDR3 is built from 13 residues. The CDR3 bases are TGTGCCAGCAGCTTATCAGGGATCTCACCCCTCCACTTT. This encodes CASSLSGISPLHF. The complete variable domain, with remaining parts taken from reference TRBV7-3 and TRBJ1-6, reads GAGVSQTPSNKVTEKGKYVELRCDPISGHTALYWYRQSLGQGPEFLIYFQGTGAADDSGLPNDRFFAVRPEGSVSTLKIQRTERGDSAVYLCASSLSGISPLHFGNGTRLTVT.

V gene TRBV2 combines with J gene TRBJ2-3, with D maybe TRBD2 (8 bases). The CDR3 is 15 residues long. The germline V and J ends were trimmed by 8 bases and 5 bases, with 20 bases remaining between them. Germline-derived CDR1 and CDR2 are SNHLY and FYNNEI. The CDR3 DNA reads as TGTGCCAGCCACAGGGGCAGCGGGGGTATAGATACGCAGTATTTT. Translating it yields CASHRGSGGIDTQYF.

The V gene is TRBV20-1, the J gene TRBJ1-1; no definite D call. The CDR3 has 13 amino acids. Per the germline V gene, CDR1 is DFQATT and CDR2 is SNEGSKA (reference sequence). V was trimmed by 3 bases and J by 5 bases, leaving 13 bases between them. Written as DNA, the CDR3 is TGCAGTGCTAGTTCTTGGGCCGGTACTGAAGCTTTCTTT. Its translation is CSASSWAGTEAFF.

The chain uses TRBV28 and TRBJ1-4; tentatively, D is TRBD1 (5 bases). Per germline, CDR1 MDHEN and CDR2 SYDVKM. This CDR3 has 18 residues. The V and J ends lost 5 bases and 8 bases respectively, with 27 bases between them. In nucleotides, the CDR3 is TGTGCCAGCAGTCCCCTTAGGGGTCGGGGGGTAAAGGGGGAAAAACTGTTTTTT. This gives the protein CASSPLRGRGVKGEKLFF. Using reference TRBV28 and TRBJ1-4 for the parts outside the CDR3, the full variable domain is DVKVTQSSRYLVKRTGEKVFLECVQDMDHENMFWYRQDPGLGLRLIYFSYDVKMKEKGDIPEGYSVSREKKERFSLILESASTNQTSMYLCASSPLRGRGVKGEKLFFGSGTQLSVL.

The CDR3 loop is CASSLVVGETEAFF. The CDR3 DNA reads as TGTGCCAGCAGCTTAGTAGTTGGAGAGACTGAAGCTTTCTTT. The gene calls are TRBV11-2 and TRBJ1-1; no reliable D call. V lost 1 base to trimming and J lost 5 bases, with 11 bases between them. The CDR3 is made up of 14 amino acids. Germline V gene sequence: CDR1 SGHAT, CDR2 FQNNGV.

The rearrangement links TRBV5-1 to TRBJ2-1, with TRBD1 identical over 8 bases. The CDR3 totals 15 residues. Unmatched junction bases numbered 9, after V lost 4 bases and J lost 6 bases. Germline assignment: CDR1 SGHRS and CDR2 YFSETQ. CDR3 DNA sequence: TGCGCCAGCAGCATTCCGGGACAGGCGCTCAATGAGCAGTTCTTC. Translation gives CASSIPGQALNEQFF. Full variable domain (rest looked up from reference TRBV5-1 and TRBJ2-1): KAGVTQTPRYLIKTRGQQVTLSCSPISGHRSVSWYQQTPGQGLQFLFEYFSETQRNKGNFPGRFSGRQFSNSRSEMNVSTLELGDSALYLCASSIPGQALNEQFFGPGTRLTVL.

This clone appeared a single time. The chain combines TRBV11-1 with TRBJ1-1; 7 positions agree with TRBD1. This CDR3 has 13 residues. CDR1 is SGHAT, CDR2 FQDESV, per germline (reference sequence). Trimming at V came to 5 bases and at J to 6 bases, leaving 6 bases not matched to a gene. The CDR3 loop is CASSLNRGPEAFF. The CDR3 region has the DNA TGTGCCAGCAGCCTCAACAGGGGCCCTGAAGCTTTCTTT.

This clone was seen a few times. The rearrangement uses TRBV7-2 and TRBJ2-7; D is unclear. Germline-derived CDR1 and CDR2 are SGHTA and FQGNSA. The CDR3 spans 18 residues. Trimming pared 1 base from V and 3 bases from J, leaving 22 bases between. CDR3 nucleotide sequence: TGTGCCAGCAGCTTAGTTGGCACTAAACTACTTACTTTCTACGAGCAGTACTTC. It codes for CASSLVGTKLLTFYEQYF.